The subject of this entry is one TCR beta chain. Sequencing used immunoSEQ multiplex PCR; TCRdb keeps in-frame clones, though not all of them. The sample consists of approximately 43,000 clones, more than 70% of them appearing once. The sample belongs to a study of T cell responses to AZD1222 COVID-19 vaccine. The material was peripheral blood, obtained 28 days after the second AZD1222 dose. The origin of this receptor is an adult who received the AZD1222 COVID-19 vaccine.

DNA of the CDR3: TGTGCCAGCAGTGACCTCGGACTAGGAGCCCGGGATACGCAGTATTTT. Translation gives CASSDLGLGARDTQYF. The chain links TRBV25-1 to TRBJ2-3, with 7 bases aligning to TRBD2. The CDR3 runs 16 residues. J was trimmed by 6 bases and V by 3 bases; bases with no gene match: 12. In germline, CDR1 is MGHDK, CDR2 SYGVNS.